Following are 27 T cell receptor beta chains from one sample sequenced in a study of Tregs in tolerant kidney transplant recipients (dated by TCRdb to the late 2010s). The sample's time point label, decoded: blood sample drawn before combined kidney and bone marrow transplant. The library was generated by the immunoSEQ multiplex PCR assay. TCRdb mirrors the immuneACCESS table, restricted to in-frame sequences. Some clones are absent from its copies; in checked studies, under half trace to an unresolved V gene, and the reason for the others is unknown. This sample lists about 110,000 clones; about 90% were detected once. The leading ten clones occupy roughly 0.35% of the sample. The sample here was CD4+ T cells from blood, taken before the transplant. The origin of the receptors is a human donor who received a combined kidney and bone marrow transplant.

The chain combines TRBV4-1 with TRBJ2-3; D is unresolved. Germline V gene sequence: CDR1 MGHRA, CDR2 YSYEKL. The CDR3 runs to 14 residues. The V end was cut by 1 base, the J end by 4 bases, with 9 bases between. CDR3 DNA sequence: TGCGCCAGCAGCCAAGTGCAGGCCTCAGATACGCAGTATTTT. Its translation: CASSQVQASDTQYF.

CDR3 amino acids: CASSLKGTGMNTEAFF. The CDR3, as DNA: TGTGCCAGCAGTTTAAAGGGGACAGGGATGAACACTGAAGCTTTCTTT. V gene TRBV27 combines with J gene TRBJ1-1, with 9 bases that match TRBD1. CDR1 MNHEY and CDR2 SMNVEV come from the germline V gene (reference sequence). The CDR3 totals 16 residues. The ends lost 2 bases at V and 0 bases at J; junction bases unmatched: 4.

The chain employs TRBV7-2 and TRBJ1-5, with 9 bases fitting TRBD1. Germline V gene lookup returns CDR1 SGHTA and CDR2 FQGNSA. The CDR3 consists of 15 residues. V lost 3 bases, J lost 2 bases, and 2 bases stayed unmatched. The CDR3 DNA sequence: TGTGCCAGCAGCTTGAGGACAGGGGGCAATCAGCCCCAGCATTTT. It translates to CASSLRTGGNQPQHF.

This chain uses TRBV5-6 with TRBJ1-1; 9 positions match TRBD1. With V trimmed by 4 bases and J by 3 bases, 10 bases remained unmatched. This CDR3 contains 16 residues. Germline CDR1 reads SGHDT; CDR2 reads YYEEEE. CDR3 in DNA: TGTGCCAGCAGCCACTTACAGGGGGCAGGTTACACTGAAGCTTTCTTT. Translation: CASSHLQGAGYTEAFF.

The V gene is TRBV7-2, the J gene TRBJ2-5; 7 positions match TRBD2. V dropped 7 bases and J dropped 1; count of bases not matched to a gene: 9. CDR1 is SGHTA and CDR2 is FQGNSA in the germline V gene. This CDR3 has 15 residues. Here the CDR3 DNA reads TGTGCCAGCATCGCCGTGAGGGAGGGCCAAGAGACCCAGTACTTC. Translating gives CASIAVREGQETQYF.

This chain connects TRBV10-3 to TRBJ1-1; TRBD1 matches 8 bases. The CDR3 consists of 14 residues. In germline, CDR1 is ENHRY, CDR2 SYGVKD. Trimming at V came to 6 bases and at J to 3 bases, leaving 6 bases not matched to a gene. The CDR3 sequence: CAIRSGTGYTEAFF. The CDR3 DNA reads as TGTGCCATCAGATCCGGGACAGGTTACACTGAAGCTTTCTTT.

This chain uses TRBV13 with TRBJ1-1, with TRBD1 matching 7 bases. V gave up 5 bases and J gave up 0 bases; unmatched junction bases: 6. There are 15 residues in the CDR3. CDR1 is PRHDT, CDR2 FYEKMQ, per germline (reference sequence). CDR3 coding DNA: TGTGCCAGCAGCCCCCAGGGGACAGTGAACACTGAAGCTTTCTTT. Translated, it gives CASSPQGTVNTEAFF. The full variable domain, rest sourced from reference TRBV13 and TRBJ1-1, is AAGVIQSPRHLIKEKRETATLKCYPIPRHDTVYWYQQGPGQDPQFLISFYEKMQSDKGSIPDRFSAQQFSDYHSELNMSSLELGDSALYFCASSPQGTVNTEAFFGQGTRLTVV.

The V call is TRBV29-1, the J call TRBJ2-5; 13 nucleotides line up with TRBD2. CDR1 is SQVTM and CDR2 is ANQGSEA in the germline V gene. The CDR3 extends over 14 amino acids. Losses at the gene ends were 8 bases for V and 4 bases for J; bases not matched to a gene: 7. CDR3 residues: CSFTSGGAGETQYF. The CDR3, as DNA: TGCAGCTTTACTAGCGGGGGGGCGGGAGAGACCCAGTACTTC.

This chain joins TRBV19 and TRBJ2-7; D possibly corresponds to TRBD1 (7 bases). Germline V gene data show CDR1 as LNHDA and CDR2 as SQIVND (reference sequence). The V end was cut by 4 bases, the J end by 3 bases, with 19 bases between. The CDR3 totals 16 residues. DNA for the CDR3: TGTGCCAGTAGTACCTACCCCGGGACAGCGGGCTACGAGCAGTACTTC. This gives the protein CASSTYPGTAGYEQYF.

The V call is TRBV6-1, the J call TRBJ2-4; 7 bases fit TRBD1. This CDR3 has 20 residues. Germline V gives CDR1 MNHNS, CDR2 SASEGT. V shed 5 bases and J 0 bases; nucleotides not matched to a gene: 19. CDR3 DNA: TGTGCCAGCAGTAAAGACAAGACAGGGACCTTCCAAAGAGCCAAAAACATTCAGTACTTC. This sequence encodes CASSKDKTGTFQRAKNIQYF.

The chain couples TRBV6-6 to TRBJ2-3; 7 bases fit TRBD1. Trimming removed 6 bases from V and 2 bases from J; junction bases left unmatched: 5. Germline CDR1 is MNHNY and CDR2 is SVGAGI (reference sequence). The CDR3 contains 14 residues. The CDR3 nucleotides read TGTGCCAGCAGACGACAGGGACCCACAGATACGCAGTATTTT. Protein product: CASRRQGPTDTQYF.

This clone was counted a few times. The CDR3 DNA reads TGTGCCAGCAGCCAATATACAGGGGCTAACTATGGCTACACCTTC. It specifies CASSQYTGANYGYTF. V and J are TRBV7-2 and TRBJ1-2; 7 bases line up with TRBD1. From germline, CDR1 is SGHTA and CDR2 FQGNSA. This CDR3 is built from 15 residues. J gave up 0 bases and V 5 bases, and 6 bases lay outside the gene matches.

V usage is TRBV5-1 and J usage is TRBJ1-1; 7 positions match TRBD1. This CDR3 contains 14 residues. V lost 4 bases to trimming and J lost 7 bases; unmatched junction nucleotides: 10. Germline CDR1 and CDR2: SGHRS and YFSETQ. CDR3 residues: CASSLDQGVDEAFF. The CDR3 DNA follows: TGCGCCAGCAGCCTCGACCAGGGGGTTGATGAAGCTTTCTTT.

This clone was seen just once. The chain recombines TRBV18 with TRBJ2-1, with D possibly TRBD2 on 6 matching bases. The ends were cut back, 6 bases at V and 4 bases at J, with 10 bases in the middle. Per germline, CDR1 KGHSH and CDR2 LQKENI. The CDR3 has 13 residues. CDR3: CASSVGLYNEQFF. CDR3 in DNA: TGTGCCAGCTCGGTGGGACTTTACAATGAGCAGTTCTTC.

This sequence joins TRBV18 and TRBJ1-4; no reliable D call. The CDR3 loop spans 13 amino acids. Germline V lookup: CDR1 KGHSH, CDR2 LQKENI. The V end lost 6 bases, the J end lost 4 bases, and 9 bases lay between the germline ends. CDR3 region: CASSSGFNEKLFF. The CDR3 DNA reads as TGTGCCAGCTCCAGCGGGTTTAATGAAAAACTGTTTTTT.

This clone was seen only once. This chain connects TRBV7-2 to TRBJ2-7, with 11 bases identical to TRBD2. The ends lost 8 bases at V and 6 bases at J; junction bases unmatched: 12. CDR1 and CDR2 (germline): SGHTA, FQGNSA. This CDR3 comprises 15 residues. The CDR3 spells CASGGGIAGGREQYF. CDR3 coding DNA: TGTGCCAGCGGCGGTGGGATAGCGGGGGGGCGCGAGCAGTACTTC.

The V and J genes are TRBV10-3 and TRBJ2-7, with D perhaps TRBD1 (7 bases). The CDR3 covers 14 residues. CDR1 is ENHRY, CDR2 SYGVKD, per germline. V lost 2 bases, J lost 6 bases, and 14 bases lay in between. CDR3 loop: CAISEPGGTVEQYF. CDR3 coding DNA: TGTGCCATCAGTGAGCCAGGGGGGACGGTCGAGCAGTACTTC.

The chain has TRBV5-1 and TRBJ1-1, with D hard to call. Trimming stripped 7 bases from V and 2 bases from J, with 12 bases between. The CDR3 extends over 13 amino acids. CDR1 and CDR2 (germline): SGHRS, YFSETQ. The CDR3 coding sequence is TGCGCCAGCCGAACGGTGGGCAACACTGAAGCTTTCTTT. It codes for CASRTVGNTEAFF.

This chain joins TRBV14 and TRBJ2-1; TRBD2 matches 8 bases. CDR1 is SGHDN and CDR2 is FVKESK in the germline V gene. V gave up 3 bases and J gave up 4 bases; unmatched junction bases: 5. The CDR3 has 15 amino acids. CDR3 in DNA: TGTGCCAGCAGCCAGGGTAGCGGGAAGTACAATGAGCAGTTCTTC. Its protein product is CASSQGSGKYNEQFF. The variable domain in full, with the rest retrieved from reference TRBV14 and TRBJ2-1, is EAGVTQFPSHSVIEKGQTVTLRCDPISGHDNLYWYRRVMGKEIKFLLHFVKESKQDESGMPNNRFLAERTGGTYSTLKVQPAELEDSGVYFCASSQGSGKYNEQFFGPGTRLTVL.

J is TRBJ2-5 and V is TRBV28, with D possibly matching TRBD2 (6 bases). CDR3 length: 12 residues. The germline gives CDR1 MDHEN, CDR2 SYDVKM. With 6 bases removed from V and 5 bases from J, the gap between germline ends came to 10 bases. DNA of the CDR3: TGTGCCAGCAGCACGGGGAGGGAGACCCAGTACTTC. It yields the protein CASSTGRETQYF.

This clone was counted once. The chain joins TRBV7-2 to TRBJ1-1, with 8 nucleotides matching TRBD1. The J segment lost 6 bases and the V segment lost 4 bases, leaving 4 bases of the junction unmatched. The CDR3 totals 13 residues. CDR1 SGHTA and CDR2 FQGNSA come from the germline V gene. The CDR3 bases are TGTGCCAGCAGCTCGGACAGGGTTTCTGAAGCTTTCTTT. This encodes CASSSDRVSEAFF.

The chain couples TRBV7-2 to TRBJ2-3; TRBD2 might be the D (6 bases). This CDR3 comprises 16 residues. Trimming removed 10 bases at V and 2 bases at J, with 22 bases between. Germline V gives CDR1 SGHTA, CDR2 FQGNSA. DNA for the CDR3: TGTGCCACCTCTAGTCTGGGGGGAGAACTCACAGATACGCAGTATTTT. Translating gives CATSSLGGELTDTQYF.

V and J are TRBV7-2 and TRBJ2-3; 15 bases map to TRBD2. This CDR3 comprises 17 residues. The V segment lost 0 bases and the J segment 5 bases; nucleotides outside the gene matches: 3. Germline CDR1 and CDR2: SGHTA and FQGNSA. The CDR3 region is CASSLAGLAGGRDTQYF. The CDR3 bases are TGTGCCAGCAGCTTAGCCGGACTAGCGGGAGGGCGAGATACGCAGTATTTT.

The CDR3 is CASSSGHGVWPQHF. CDR3 bases: TGTGCCAGCAGCTCGGGACATGGGGTATGGCCCCAGCATTTT. The chain links TRBV7-9 to TRBJ1-5; perhaps TRBD1 as D (6 bases). The V end lost 4 bases, the J end lost 9 bases, and 16 bases lay between the germline ends. The CDR3 has 14 residues. The germline V gene encodes CDR1 SEHNR and CDR2 FQNEAQ (reference sequence).

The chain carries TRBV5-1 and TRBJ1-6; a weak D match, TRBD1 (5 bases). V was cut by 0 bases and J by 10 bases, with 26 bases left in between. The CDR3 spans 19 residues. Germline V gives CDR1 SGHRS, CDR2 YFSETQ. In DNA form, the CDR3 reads TGCGCCAGCAGCTTGGGGTTGTCTCTACGGGGGACCGTCGGCTCACCCCTCCACTTT. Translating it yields CASSLGLSLRGTVGSPLHF.

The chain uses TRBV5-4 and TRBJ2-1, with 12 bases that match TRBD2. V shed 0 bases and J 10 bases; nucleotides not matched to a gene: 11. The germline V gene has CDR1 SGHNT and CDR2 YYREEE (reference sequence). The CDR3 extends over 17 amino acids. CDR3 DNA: TGTGCCAGCAGCTTGGATGCTAGCGGGAGGGCCAGCGAAGAGCAGTTCTTC. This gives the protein CASSLDASGRASEEQFF.

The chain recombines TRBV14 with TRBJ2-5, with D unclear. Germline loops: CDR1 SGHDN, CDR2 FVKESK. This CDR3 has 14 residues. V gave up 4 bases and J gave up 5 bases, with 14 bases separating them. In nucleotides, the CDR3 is TGTGCCAGCAGCCTCCGACTCCCCGGGGAGACCCAGTACTTC. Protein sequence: CASSLRLPGETQYF.